A single T cell receptor (beta chain) is shown here with its context. This sample is drawn from a study of HIV-infected patients and healthy controls. The CDR3 has 14 residues. Germline assignment: CDR1 KGHDR and CDR2 SFDVKD. V lost 4 bases to trimming and J lost 9 bases; unmatched junction nucleotides: 8. A single record per CDR3 protein comes from TCRdb applying MiXCR to the 5' RACE reads. The sample shows about 67,000 distinct CDR3 sequences, about 16% of them seen only once. Sequenced: CD4+ T cells from blood. The receptor was isolated from a human donor in good health. V usage is TRBV24-1 and J usage is TRBJ2-1; the match to TRBD1 covers 7 bases. The DNA for the CDR3 is TGTGCCACCAGTGAAGGGGGCGCTACCCTTGAGCAGTTCTTC. Amino acids: CATSEGGATLEQFF.